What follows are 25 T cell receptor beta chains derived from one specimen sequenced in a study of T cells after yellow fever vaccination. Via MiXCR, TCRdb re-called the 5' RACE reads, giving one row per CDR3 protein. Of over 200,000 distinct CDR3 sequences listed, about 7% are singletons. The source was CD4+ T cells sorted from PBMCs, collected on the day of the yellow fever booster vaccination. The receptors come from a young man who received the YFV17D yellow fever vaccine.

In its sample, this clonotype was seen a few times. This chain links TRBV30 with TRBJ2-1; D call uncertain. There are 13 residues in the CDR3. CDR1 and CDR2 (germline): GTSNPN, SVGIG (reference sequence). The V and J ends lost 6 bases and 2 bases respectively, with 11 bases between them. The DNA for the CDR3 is TGTGCCTGTACCCCGCCGGCCTACAATGAGCAGTTCTTC. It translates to CACTPPAYNEQFF.

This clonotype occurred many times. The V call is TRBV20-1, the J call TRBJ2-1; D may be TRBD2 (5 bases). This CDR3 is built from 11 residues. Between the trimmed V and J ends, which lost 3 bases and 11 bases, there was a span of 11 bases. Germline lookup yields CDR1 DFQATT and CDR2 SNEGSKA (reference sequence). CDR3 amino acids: CSARETTKQFF. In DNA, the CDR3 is TGCAGTGCTAGGGAGACTACTAAGCAGTTCTTC.

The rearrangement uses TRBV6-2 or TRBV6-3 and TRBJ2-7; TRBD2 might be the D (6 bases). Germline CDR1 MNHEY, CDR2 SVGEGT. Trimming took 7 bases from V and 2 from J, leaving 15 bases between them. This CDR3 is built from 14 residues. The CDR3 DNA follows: TGTGCCAGCACACGGGACTCTCCCGCCTACGAGCAGTACTTC. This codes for CASTRDSPAYEQYF.

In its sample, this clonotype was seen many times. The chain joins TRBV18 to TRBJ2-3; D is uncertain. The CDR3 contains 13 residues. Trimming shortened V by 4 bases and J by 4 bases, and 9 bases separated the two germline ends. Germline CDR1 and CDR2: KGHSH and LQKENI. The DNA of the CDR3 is TGTGCCAGCTCACGGGATAGGGCAGATACGCAGTATTTT. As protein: CASSRDRADTQYF.

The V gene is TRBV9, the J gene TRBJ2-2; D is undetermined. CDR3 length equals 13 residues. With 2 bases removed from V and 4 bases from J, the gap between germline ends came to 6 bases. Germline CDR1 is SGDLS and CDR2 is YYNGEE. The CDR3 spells CASSVQTTGELFF. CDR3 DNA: TGTGCCAGCAGCGTCCAAACCACCGGGGAGCTGTTTTTT.

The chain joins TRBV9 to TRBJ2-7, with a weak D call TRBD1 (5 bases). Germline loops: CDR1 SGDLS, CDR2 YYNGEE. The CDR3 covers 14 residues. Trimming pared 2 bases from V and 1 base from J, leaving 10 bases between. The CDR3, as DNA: TGTGCCAGCAGCGTTTCCCCAGGGTCCTACGAGCAGTACTTC. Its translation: CASSVSPGSYEQYF.

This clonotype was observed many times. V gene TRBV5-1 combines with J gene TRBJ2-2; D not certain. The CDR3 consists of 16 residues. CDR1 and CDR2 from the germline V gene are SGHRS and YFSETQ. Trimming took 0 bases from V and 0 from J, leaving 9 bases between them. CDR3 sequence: CASSLGRNTNTGELFF. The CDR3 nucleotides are TGCGCCAGCAGCTTGGGACGGAATACGAACACCGGGGAGCTGTTTTTT.

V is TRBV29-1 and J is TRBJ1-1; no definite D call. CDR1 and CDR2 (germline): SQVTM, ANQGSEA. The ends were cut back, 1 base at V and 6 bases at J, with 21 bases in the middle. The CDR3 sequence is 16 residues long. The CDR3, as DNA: TGCAGCGTTGAAGGGGTATTTCTTAGCGCCGGGGCTGAAGCTTTCTTT. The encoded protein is CSVEGVFLSAGAEAFF.

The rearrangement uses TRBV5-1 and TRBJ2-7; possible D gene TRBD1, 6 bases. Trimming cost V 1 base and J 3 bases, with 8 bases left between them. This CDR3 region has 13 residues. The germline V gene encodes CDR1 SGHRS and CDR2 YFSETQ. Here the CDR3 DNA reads TGCGCCAGCAGCTTGTACAGGGACTACGAGCAGTACTTC. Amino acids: CASSLYRDYEQYF.

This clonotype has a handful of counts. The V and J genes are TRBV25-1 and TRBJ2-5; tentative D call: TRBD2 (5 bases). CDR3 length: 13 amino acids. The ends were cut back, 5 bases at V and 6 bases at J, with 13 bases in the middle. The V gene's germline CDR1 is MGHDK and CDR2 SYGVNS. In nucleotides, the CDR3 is TGTGCCAGCAGTATCCCCCTAGCACAGACCCAGTACTTC. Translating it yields CASSIPLAQTQYF.

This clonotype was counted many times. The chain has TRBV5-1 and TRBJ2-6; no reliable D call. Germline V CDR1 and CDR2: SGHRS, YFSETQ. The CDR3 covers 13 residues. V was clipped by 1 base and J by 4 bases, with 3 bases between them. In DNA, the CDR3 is TGCGCCAGCAGCTTGACAGGGGCCAACGTCCTGACTTTC. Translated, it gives CASSLTGANVLTF. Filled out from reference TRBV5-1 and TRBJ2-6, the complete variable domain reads KAGVTQTPRYLIKTRGQQVTLSCSPISGHRSVSWYQQTPGQGLQFLFEYFSETQRNKGNFPGRFSGRQFSNSRSEMNVSTLELGDSALYLCASSLTGANVLTFGAGSRLTVL.

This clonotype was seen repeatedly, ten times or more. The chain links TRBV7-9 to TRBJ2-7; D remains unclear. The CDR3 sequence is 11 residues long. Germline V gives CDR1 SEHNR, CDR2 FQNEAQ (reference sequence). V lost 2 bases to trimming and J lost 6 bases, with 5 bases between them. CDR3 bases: TGTGCCAGCAGCTTACACGGCGAGCAGTACTTC. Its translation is CASSLHGEQYF.

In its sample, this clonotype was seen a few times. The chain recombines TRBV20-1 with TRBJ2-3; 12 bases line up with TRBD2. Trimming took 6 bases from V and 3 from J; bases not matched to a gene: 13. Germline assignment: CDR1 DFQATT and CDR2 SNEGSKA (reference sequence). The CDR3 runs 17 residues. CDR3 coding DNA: TGCAGTGCCATTGGACTAGCGGGAAAGAGTGAGACAGATACGCAGTATTTT. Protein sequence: CSAIGLAGKSETDTQYF.

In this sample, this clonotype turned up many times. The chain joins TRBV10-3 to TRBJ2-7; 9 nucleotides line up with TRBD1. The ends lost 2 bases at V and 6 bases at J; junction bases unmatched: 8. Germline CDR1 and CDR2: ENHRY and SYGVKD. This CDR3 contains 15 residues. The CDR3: CAISEAIQGAGEQYF. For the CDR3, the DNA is TGTGCCATCAGTGAGGCGATACAGGGGGCGGGCGAGCAGTACTTC.

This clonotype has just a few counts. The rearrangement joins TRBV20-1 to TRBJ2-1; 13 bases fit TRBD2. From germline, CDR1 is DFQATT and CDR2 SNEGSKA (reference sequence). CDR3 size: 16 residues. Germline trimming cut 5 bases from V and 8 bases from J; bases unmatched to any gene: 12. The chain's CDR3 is CSAPRLAGGVGDEQFF. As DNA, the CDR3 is TGCAGTGCTCCTCGACTAGCGGGAGGAGTAGGGGATGAGCAGTTCTTC.

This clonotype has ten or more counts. CDR3 amino acids: CASSSPGRGGGEQYF. The CDR3 nucleotides read TGTGCCAGCAGCTCCCCCGGGAGGGGTGGAGGAGAGCAGTACTTC. The chain joins TRBV7-2 to TRBJ2-7, with TRBD2 matching over 8 bases. The germline V gene has CDR1 SGHTA and CDR2 FQGNSA. Germline trimming cut 4 bases from V and 7 bases from J; bases unmatched to any gene: 12. This CDR3 region has 15 residues.

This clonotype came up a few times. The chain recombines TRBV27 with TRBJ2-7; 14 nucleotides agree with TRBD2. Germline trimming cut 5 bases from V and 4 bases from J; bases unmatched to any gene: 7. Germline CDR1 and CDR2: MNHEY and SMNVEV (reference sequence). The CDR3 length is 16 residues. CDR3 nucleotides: TGTGCCAGCAGTCTCAGACTAGCGGGAGGGGTTTACGAGCAGTACTTC. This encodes CASSLRLAGGVYEQYF.

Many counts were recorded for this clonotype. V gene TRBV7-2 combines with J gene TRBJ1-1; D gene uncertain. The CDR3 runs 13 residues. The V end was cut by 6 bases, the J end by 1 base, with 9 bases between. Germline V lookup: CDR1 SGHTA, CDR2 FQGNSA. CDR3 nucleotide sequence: TGTGCCAGCAGTTTGAGCAGGAACACTGAAGCTTTCTTT. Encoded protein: CASSLSRNTEAFF.

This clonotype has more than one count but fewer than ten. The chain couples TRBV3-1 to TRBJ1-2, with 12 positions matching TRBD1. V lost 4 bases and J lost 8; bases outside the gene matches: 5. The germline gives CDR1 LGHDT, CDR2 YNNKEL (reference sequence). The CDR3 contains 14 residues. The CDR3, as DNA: TGTGCCAGCAGCCCGGGACAGGGGGCGTTCGGCTACACCTTC. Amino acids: CASSPGQGAFGYTF.

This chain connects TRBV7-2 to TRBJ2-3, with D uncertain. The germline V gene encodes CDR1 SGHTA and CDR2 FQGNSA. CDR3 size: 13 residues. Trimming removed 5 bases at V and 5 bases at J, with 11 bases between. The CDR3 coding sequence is TGTGCCAGCAGCCCCAGGTGGATAGATACGCAGTATTTT. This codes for CASSPRWIDTQYF.

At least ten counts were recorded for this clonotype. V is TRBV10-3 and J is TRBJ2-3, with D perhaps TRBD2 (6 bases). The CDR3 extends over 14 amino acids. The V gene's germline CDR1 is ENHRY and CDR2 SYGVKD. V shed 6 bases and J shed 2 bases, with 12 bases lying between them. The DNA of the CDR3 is TGTGCCATCAGGAGTAGCGGACCCACAGATACGCAGTATTTT. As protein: CAIRSSGPTDTQYF.

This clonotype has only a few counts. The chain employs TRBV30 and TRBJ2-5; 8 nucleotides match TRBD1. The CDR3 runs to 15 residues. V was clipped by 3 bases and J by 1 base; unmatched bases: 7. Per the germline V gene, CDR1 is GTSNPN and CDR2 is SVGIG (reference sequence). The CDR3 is CAWRPRDRFQETQYF. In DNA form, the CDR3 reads TGTGCCTGGAGGCCTCGGGACAGGTTCCAAGAGACCCAGTACTTC.

In DNA, the CDR3 is TGTGCCATCAGTGAGCCAGATACGCAGTATTTT. It yields the protein CAISEPDTQYF. The chain joins TRBV10-3 to TRBJ2-3; D is unresolved. Germline CDR1 is ENHRY and CDR2 is SYGVKD. The CDR3 contains 11 residues. Trimming pared 2 bases from V and 4 bases from J, leaving 1 base between.

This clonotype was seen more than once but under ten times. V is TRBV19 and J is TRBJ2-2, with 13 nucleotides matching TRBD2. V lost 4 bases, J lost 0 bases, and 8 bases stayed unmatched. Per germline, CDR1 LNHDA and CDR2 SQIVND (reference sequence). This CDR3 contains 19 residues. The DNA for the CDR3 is TGTGCCAGTAGTAAGACTAGCGGGAGGACGTTCGCGAACACCGGGGAGCTGTTTTTT. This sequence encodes CASSKTSGRTFANTGELFF.

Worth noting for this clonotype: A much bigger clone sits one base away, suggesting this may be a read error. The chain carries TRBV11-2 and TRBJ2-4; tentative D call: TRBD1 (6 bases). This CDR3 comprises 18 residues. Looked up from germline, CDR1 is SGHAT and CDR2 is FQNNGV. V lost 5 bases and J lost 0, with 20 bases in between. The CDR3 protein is CASSHIFYRAGAKNIQYF. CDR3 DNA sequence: TGTGCCAGCAGCCACATTTTTTACAGGGCGGGAGCCAAAAACATTCAGTACTTC.